The rows below give T cell receptor beta chains drawn from one sample of a study of T cell responses to AZD1222 COVID-19 vaccine. Sequenced by immunoSEQ multiplex PCR; TCRdb stores in-frame clones only, minus some. In the table there are approximately 170,000 clones, roughly 90% of which are singletons. Material: peripheral blood, obtained on day 0 of AZD1222 vaccination. These receptors were obtained from an adult in good health. Both conserved end residues are part of each CDR3. The D gene is left open where the match is weak. The listing skips clone size in some rows; elsewhere it reads once, few, many or a size class.

d_call j_call v_call clone_size cdr3_aa cdr3_nt
. TRBJ1-1 TRBV7-8 . CASSLAAGGYTEAFF TGTGCCAGCAGCTTAGCGGCGGGTGGGTACACTGAAGCTTTCTTT
TRBD1 TRBJ1-3 TRBV18 . CASSPRTGGNTIYF TGTGCCAGCTCACCAAGGACAGGAGGAAACACCATATATTTT
. TRBJ1-5 TRBV7-2 . CASSSRSNQPQHF TGTGCCAGCAGCTCCCGGAGCAATCAGCCCCAGCATTTT
TRBD1 TRBJ1-2 TRBV6-5 . CASRYRGVYGYTF TGTGCCAGCAGGTACAGGGGAGTCTATGGCTACACCTTC
. TRBJ1-1 TRBV7-9 once CASSSALGNTEAFF TGTGCCAGCAGTTCAGCCTTGGGGAACACTGAAGCTTTCTTT
. TRBJ1-2 TRBV6-1 . CASSEDRSPYGYTF TGTGCCAGCAGTGAAGACAGGTCGCCATATGGCTACACCTTC
TRBD1 TRBJ1-1 TRBV6-2/TRBV6-3 . CASSYPRGQGAKMNTEAFF TGTGCCAGCAGTTACCCCCGGGGACAGGGGGCGAAAATGAACACTGAAGCTTTCTTT
. TRBJ2-6 TRBV21-1 once CASSKAGQGISGANVLTF TGTGCCAGCAGCAAAGCGGGACAGGGGATATCCGGGGCCAACGTCCTGACTTTC
TRBD2 TRBJ2-5 TRBV4-2 . CASRRGGRGGYQETQYF TGTGCCAGCCGCCGGGGTGGCCGGGGGGGGTACCAAGAGACCCAGTACTTC
TRBD1 TRBJ1-2 TRBV27 . CASSPGQGKTYGYTF TGTGCCAGCAGTCCCGGACAGGGTAAAACCTATGGCTACACCTTC
TRBD1 TRBJ2-1 TRBV7-3 . CASSNGQAAYNEQFF TGTGCCAGCAGCAACGGACAGGCGGCCTACAATGAGCAGTTCTTC
. TRBJ1-2 TRBV30 . CAWSDRYGYTF TGTGCCTGGAGTGACCGCTATGGCTACACCTTC
. TRBJ2-1 TRBV12-2 . CASRLARLAEYNEQFF TGTGCAAGTCGCTTAGCCCGACTAGCGGAGTACAATGAGCAGTTCTTC
TRBD2 TRBJ2-1 TRBV13 . CASSSPKTSGTGYHREQFF TGTGCCAGCAGCTCCCCAAAGACTAGCGGGACCGGTTACCACAGGGAGCAGTTCTTC
. TRBJ2-6 TRBV27 . CASSLSPPGANVLTF TGTGCCAGCAGTTTATCCCCCCCTGGGGCCAACGTCCTGACTTTC
. TRBJ1-3 TRBV27 . CASSAGGAGNTIYF TGTGCCAGCAGTGCTGGGGGGGCCGGAAACACCATATATTTT
. TRBJ2-7 TRBV19 . CASSIDLASEQYF TGTGCCAGTAGTATAGACCTAGCGTCCGAGCAGTACTTC
. TRBJ2-7 TRBV7-9 . CASSYDRRYEQYF TGTGCCAGCAGCTACGACAGGAGATACGAGCAGTACTTC
TRBD1 TRBJ1-5 TRBV2 . CASHRGNQPQHF TGTGCCAGCCACAGGGGGAATCAGCCCCAGCATTTT
TRBD2 TRBJ2-1 TRBV7-2 . CASSPPPASGYNEQFF TGTGCCAGCAGCCCCCCCCCGGCTAGCGGCTACAATGAGCAGTTCTTC
. TRBJ1-2 TRBV19 once CASSAPKVTGRGVAGYTF TGTGCCAGTAGTGCCCCAAAGGTAACCGGGAGGGGCGTCGCTGGCTACACCTTC
TRBD2 TRBJ2-1 TRBV3-1/TRBV3-2 . CASSQGGLANEQFF TGTGCCAGCAGCCAAGGGGGACTAGCAAATGAGCAGTTCTTC
. TRBJ2-2 TRBV5-5 . CASSWSGGELFF TGTGCCAGCAGCTGGTCGGGCGGGGAGCTGTTTTTT
. TRBJ2-2 TRBV19 once CASSTRLHLFSNTGELFF TGTGCCAGTAGTACCCGACTACATCTATTTTCGAACACCGGGGAGCTGTTTTTT
. TRBJ1-2 TRBV7-2 once CASSLDTRAGGYTF TGTGCCAGCAGCTTAGACACTAGGGCGGGTGGCTACACCTTC
TRBD2 TRBJ2-2 TRBV12-5 . CASGLELAGGRLFF TGTGCTAGTGGTTTAGAACTAGCGGGGGGGCGGCTGTTTTTT
. TRBJ2-1 TRBV3-1/TRBV3-2 . CASSQDPGDRRFF TGTGCCAGCAGCCAAGATCCCGGGGACCGGAGGTTCTTC
. TRBJ1-4 TRBV7-8 . CASSLGGIPTNEKLFF TGTGCCAGCAGCTTAGGGGGGATACCAACTAATGAAAAACTGTTTTTT
TRBD2 TRBJ2-1 TRBV2 . CASSEREGLNEQFF TGTGCCAGCAGTGAGCGGGAGGGCCTTAATGAGCAGTTCTTC
. TRBJ2-1 TRBV3-1/TRBV3-2 . CASSQGLETYNEQFF TGTGCCAGCAGCCAAGGACTAGAGACCTACAATGAGCAGTTCTTC
. TRBJ2-3 TRBV7-8 . CASSPRRVAGRTDTQYF TGTGCCAGCAGCCCTAGGCGGGTGGCGGGACGCACAGATACGCAGTATTTT
. TRBJ1-2 TRBV18 few CASSPETGANYGYTF TGTGCCAGCTCACCCGAGACAGGAGCTAACTATGGCTACACCTTC
TRBD1 TRBJ2-5 TRBV5-4 once CASSPGQVQETQYF TGTGCCAGCAGCCCAGGACAGGTCCAAGAGACCCAGTACTTC
TRBD2 TRBJ2-1 TRBV3-1/TRBV3-2 . CASSHRRTSGGALRNEQFF TGTGCCAGCAGCCACAGAAGGACTAGCGGGGGGGCACTAAGGAATGAGCAGTTCTTC
. TRBJ2-3 TRBV6-5 . CASSPQGHSTDTQYF TGTGCCAGCAGTCCGCAGGGCCATAGCACAGATACGCAGTATTTT
TRBD1 TRBJ1-1 TRBV18 . CASSLDRANTEAFF TGTGCCAGCTCACTCGACAGGGCGAACACTGAAGCTTTCTTT
. TRBJ2-3 TRBV12-3/TRBV12-4 . CASNFIRTDTQYF TGTGCCAGCAACTTTATAAGGACAGATACGCAGTATTTT
TRBD2 TRBJ2-7 TRBV7-4 . CASSSGLAGVDYEQYF TGTGCCAGCAGCTCCGGACTAGCGGGGGTGGACTACGAGCAGTACTTC
TRBD2 TRBJ2-1 TRBV4-1 . CASSQDMTSGGDEQFF TGCGCCAGCAGCCAAGATATGACTAGCGGGGGGGACGAGCAGTTCTTC
TRBD1 TRBJ1-6 TRBV3-1/TRBV3-2 . CASSHLQGAGNSPLHF TGTGCCAGCAGCCATCTACAGGGGGCAGGTAATTCACCCCTCCACTTT
. TRBJ1-5 TRBV28 once CASTLNGASNQPQHF TGTGCCAGCACCTTGAACGGGGCTAGCAATCAGCCCCAGCATTTT
TRBD1 TRBJ2-7 TRBV7-8 . CASSPRGTASYEQYF TGTGCCAGCAGTCCGAGGGGGACAGCCTCCTACGAGCAGTACTTC
. TRBJ2-7 TRBV19 . CASSPGRPYEQYF TGTGCCAGTAGTCCGGGACGCCCCTACGAGCAGTACTTC
TRBD1 TRBJ1-1 TRBV19 . CASSPWRDRGIDTEAFF TGTGCCAGTAGTCCCTGGAGGGACAGGGGGATTGACACTGAAGCTTTCTTT
. TRBJ1-1 TRBV7-3 . CASSLWGNTEAFF TGTGCCAGCAGCTTATGGGGGAACACTGAAGCTTTCTTT
. TRBJ1-2 TRBV30 . CAWGYFNYGYTF TGTGCCTGGGGCTACTTTAACTATGGCTACACCTTC
. TRBJ2-7 TRBV18 . CASSPKVNYEQYF TGTGCCAGCTCACCTAAGGTTAACTACGAGCAGTACTTC
. TRBJ1-5 TRBV2 . CASTYQGRNQPQHF TGTGCCAGCACATACCAGGGCCGCAATCAGCCCCAGCATTTT